This is a list of T cell receptor beta chains from one sample in a study of cytomegalovirus exposure and HLA in healthy donors. Repertoires were generated with immunoSEQ multiplex PCR, while TCRdb's copy carries only in-frame clones and drops some. Of 95,000 to 100,000 clones in the sample, about 81% were seen once. Sample: PBMCs. The receptors here all came from a man between 50 and 59 years old in good health and CMV-seronegative. CDR3s include the opening cysteine and the closing phenylalanine or tryptophan. D genes are given only for firm matches. Expanded clones get a size class; other rows say once, few or many, or leave the size out.

CDR3nt,CDR3aa,d_gene,v_gene,j_gene,abundance
TGTGCCAGCAGCTTGGTTGGGAGGAGCTCTGGAAACACCATATATTTT,CASSLVGRSSGNTIYF,NA,TRBV5-6,TRBJ1-3,NA
TGTGCCAGCAGCGTGGGACTCCTAACCGGGGAGCTGTTTTTT,CASSVGLLTGELFF,NA,TRBV11-3,TRBJ2-2,once
TGTGCCAGCAGTCGACAGGGGGATACGCAGTATTTT,CASSRQGDTQYF,TRBD1,TRBV27,TRBJ2-3,once
TGTGCCAGCTCACCACGGGGCGGCACGACGTTTATGAACACTGAAGCTTTCTTT,CASSPRGGTTFMNTEAFF,NA,TRBV18,TRBJ1-1,NA
TGCGCCAGCAGCTTGGCTGCAGAGGAAGAGACCCAGTACTTC,CASSLAAEEETQYF,NA,TRBV5-1,TRBJ2-5,NA
TGTGCCAGCAGCTTAGGGACTGAGTACTATGGCTACACCTTC,CASSLGTEYYGYTF,NA,TRBV7-9,TRBJ1-2,few
TGTGCCAGCAGTTCGCAAAGTCAGGGAAGGTCCTACAATGAGCAGTTCTTC,CASSSQSQGRSYNEQFF,NA,TRBV27,TRBJ2-1,NA
TGTGCCAGCAGCCAAGCTTCAAGGGGTGAAGCTTTCTTT,CASSQASRGEAFF,NA,TRBV14,TRBJ1-1,NA
TGCAGCGTTGAAGGAGCAGGGCGGGACAGGGCGTACGAGCAGTACTTC,CSVEGAGRDRAYEQYF,TRBD1,TRBV29-1,TRBJ2-7,NA
TGTGCCAGCAGTTATTTTCGCGCCGAGCAGTACTTC,CASSYFRAEQYF,NA,TRBV7-2,TRBJ2-7,NA
TGTGCCAGCAGCGGCTCCGGAGAGCCCCAGCATTTT,CASSGSGEPQHF,NA,TRBV9,TRBJ1-5,NA
TGCGCCAGCAGCTCCACTCGACAGGGCGGGGACCAGCCCCAGCATTTT,CASSSTRQGGDQPQHF,TRBD1,TRBV4-1,TRBJ1-5,NA
TGTGCCAGCACTATTCTCGGGACAGGGCAAGCTTTCTTT,CASTILGTGQAFF,TRBD1,TRBV28,TRBJ1-1,NA
TGTGCCAGCAGCCCACAGGGGGCAAGGGAGACCCAGTACTTC,CASSPQGARETQYF,TRBD1,TRBV7-9,TRBJ2-5,NA
TGTGCCAGCAGCGTATCCACTAGCGACACCGGGGAGCTGTTTTTT,CASSVSTSDTGELFF,TRBD2,TRBV9,TRBJ2-2,NA
TGTGCCAGCAGCTCCGAGGGGGCATCTAATGAAAAACTGTTTTTT,CASSSEGASNEKLFF,TRBD1,TRBV5-4,TRBJ1-4,NA
TGTGCCACCAGCAGAGATCGGACAGGGCGGGTTCAGTACTTC,CATSRDRTGRVQYF,TRBD1,TRBV15,TRBJ2-4,NA
TGTGCCAGCAGCGGGACAGGGAAGGGTCAGCCCCAGCATTTT,CASSGTGKGQPQHF,TRBD1,TRBV7-6,TRBJ1-5,NA
TGTGCCAGCAGCTTTAGCGGGAGGGCCGGAAATGAGCAGTTCTTC,CASSFSGRAGNEQFF,TRBD2,TRBV7-2,TRBJ2-1,NA
TGTGCCAGCAGCGCAGGGACTAGCGGGGGGAATGAGCAGTTCTTC,CASSAGTSGGNEQFF,TRBD2,TRBV9,TRBJ2-1,NA
TGTGCCAGCAGCCCGGTGATAGCGATAGCCGGGGAGCTGTTTTTT,CASSPVIAIAGELFF,NA,TRBV4-2,TRBJ2-2,once
TGCGCCAGCAGCTCCACAGGGGGGTCGTCTAACAATGAGCAGTTCTTC,CASSSTGGSSNNEQFF,TRBD1,TRBV5-1,TRBJ2-1,NA
TGTGCCAGTACCGATCAAGCGGGATTGCGCACTGAAGCTTTCTTT,CASTDQAGLRTEAFF,NA,TRBV19,TRBJ1-1,NA
TGTGCCAGCAGCCAAATGTCCAGGCTTAGCGGGGGATCCTACAATGAGCAGTTCTTC,CASSQMSRLSGGSYNEQFF,TRBD2,TRBV4-2,TRBJ2-1,few
TGTGCCAGCAGCCATAACCTAGCGGGAGACTACGAGCAGTACTTC,CASSHNLAGDYEQYF,TRBD2,TRBV27,TRBJ2-7,NA
TGCGCCAGCAGCTTGGGTGCGGGAACGGGCACAGATACGCAGTATTTT,CASSLGAGTGTDTQYF,NA,TRBV5-1,TRBJ2-3,NA
TGCGCCAGCAGCTTCGTCGGGAGGCCGGAGAATGAGCAGTTCTTC,CASSFVGRPENEQFF,TRBD2,TRBV5-1,TRBJ2-1,NA
TGTGCCATCACCCCCTCCCTAAGCTCCTACGAGCAGTACTTC,CAITPSLSSYEQYF,NA,TRBV10-3,TRBJ2-7,few
TGTGCCAGCAGCGGGGGAAACACCGGGGAGCTGTTTTTT,CASSGGNTGELFF,NA,TRBV6-1,TRBJ2-2,NA
TGTGCCTGGACGACAGGAGGCTATGGCTACACCTTC,CAWTTGGYGYTF,NA,TRBV30,TRBJ1-2,few
TGTGCCAGCATCAGGGCAGGGGTAAACACTGAAGCTTTCTTT,CASIRAGVNTEAFF,NA,TRBV6-5,TRBJ1-1,NA
TGTGCCTGGAGTGTAGGGCAGGGAAATGGCTACACCTTC,CAWSVGQGNGYTF,NA,TRBV30,TRBJ1-2,once
TGTGCCAGTAGTATGGACAGGGGGTCCGGAAACACCATATATTTT,CASSMDRGSGNTIYF,TRBD1,TRBV19,TRBJ1-3,NA
TGTGCCAGCAGTAGACTAGCGGGGAGCTCCTACAATGAGCAGTTCTTC,CASSRLAGSSYNEQFF,TRBD2,TRBV28,TRBJ2-1,NA
TGTGCCAGCAGCCCCAATTCCCCCGGGGAGCTGTTTTTT,CASSPNSPGELFF,NA,TRBV9,TRBJ2-2,NA
TGTGCCAGCAGTTCTGCGGGCGCAGGCAAAAACATTCAGTACTTC,CASSSAGAGKNIQYF,NA,TRBV27,TRBJ2-4,NA